One and the same sample provided the 24 T cell receptor beta chains below, sequenced in a study of T cell responses to AZD1222 COVID-19 vaccine. This table comes from immunoSEQ multiplex PCR, and its TCRdb copy is limited to in-frame clones, with some not included. The sample holds around 140,000 clones; 90% to 95% are singletons and the top ten take approximately 1.5%. The material sequenced was peripheral blood, taken on day 0 of AZD1222 vaccination. The receptors were gathered from an adult in good health.

The chain couples TRBV5-8 to TRBJ2-5, with D possibly being TRBD2 (5 bases). Germline values: CDR1 SGHTS, CDR2 YDEGEE. V lost 0 bases, J lost 5 bases, and 11 bases lay in between. This CDR3 is 14 amino acids long. The CDR3 is CASSLGLAPETQYF. The CDR3 nucleotides are TGTGCCAGCAGCTTGGGGCTAGCCCCCGAGACCCAGTACTTC.

Points on this clone: The final CDR3 position lacks the conserved phenylalanine or tryptophan, pointing to a likely read error. This chain uses TRBV10-1 with TRBJ2-2, with no clear D. Trimming took 5 bases from V and 6 from J, leaving 7 bases between them. This CDR3 comprises 12 residues. CDR1 and CDR2 (germline): WNHNN, SYGVQD (reference sequence). CDR3 in amino acids: CASSLFPGELFS. CDR3 sequence (DNA): TGCGCCAGCAGTCTGTTTCCCGGGGAGCTGTTTTCT.

This chain joins TRBV6-6 and TRBJ1-2; TRBD1 is a possible D gene (6 bases). Per germline, CDR1 MNHNY and CDR2 SVGAGI (reference sequence). V lost 2 bases, J lost 6 bases, and 10 bases lay in between. There are 13 residues in the CDR3. In DNA form, the CDR3 reads TGTGCCAGCAGTTACGAGGGGGGCCATGGCTACACCTTC. As protein: CASSYEGGHGYTF.

This chain links TRBV7-9 with TRBJ1-1; 7 bases are shared with TRBD1. V trimming: 4 bases; J trimming: 7 bases; junction bases outside the gene matches: 6. This CDR3 contains 13 residues. CDR1 and CDR2 from the germline V gene are SEHNR and FQNEAQ (reference sequence). CDR3 amino acids: CASSSTGFSEAFF. The CDR3 DNA sequence: TGTGCCAGCAGCTCGACAGGGTTCAGTGAAGCTTTCTTT.

In this sample, this clone turned up a few times. The chain combines TRBV5-4 with TRBJ1-2; the D is unclear. CDR1 SGHNT and CDR2 YYREEE come from the germline V gene (reference sequence). V was pared by 0 bases and J by 6 bases, with 9 bases between. This CDR3 has 13 amino acids. The CDR3, as DNA: TGTGCCAGCAGCTTGGCCGGGGTGAATGGCTACACCTTC. Amino acids: CASSLAGVNGYTF.

The V call is TRBV7-9, the J call TRBJ2-3; 9 positions agree with TRBD1. CDR1 is SEHNR, CDR2 FQNEAQ, per germline (reference sequence). The CDR3 has 19 residues. V was clipped by 5 bases and J by 2 bases; unmatched bases: 17. The CDR3 here is CASSPSDRGNFGDTDTQYF. Here the CDR3 DNA reads TGTGCCAGCAGCCCATCGGACAGGGGTAACTTTGGGGACACAGATACGCAGTATTTT.

The chain carries TRBV7-8 and TRBJ2-1; D gene ambiguous. The V end lost 2 bases, the J end lost 0 bases, and 8 bases lay between the germline ends. The CDR3 loop spans 15 amino acids. Germline CDR1 and CDR2: SGHVS and FQNEAQ. This CDR3 is CASSLRTASYNEQFF. Written as DNA, the CDR3 is TGTGCCAGCAGCTTAAGGACGGCCTCCTACAATGAGCAGTTCTTC.

This chain connects TRBV10-3 to TRBJ2-1; 8 bases are shared with TRBD1. This CDR3 spans 15 amino acids. CDR1 is ENHRY and CDR2 is SYGVKD in the germline V gene. Losses at the gene ends were 4 bases for V and 2 bases for J; bases not matched to a gene: 4. Written as DNA, the CDR3 is TGTGCCATCAGTGGCTCGGGACAGGCCTACAATGAGCAGTTCTTC. It specifies CAISGSGQAYNEQFF.

The CDR3 here is CASSTGTSYEQYF. CDR3 DNA: TGTGCCAGCAGTACTGGGACTAGCTACGAGCAGTACTTC. The chain carries TRBV28 and TRBJ2-7; 8 bases map to TRBD2. V was pared by 5 bases and J by 3 bases, with 3 bases of the junction left unmatched. The CDR3 is made up of 13 amino acids. The germline V gene has CDR1 MDHEN and CDR2 SYDVKM.

The CDR3 DNA reads TGCGCCAGCAGCCAAGAGGGCCCATCAACCTACGAGCAGTACTTC. Encoded protein: CASSQEGPSTYEQYF. V and J are TRBV4-1 and TRBJ2-7; D not certain. Germline V lookup: CDR1 MGHRA, CDR2 YSYEKL. Trimming took 0 bases from V and 2 from J, leaving 11 bases between them. CDR3 length equals 15 residues.

The chain has TRBV28 and TRBJ1-6; 9 positions match TRBD1. Germline CDR1 and CDR2: MDHEN and SYDVKM. The CDR3 totals 15 residues. Trimming removed 2 bases from V and 7 bases from J; junction bases left unmatched: 3. CDR3 amino acids: CASSLGTGTNSPLHF. DNA for the CDR3: TGTGCCAGCAGTTTAGGGACAGGGACAAATTCACCCCTCCACTTT.

The CDR3: CAWSVGRASHEQYF. The CDR3 nucleotides read TGTGCCTGGAGTGTAGGGAGGGCCTCGCACGAGCAGTACTTC. V and J are TRBV30 and TRBJ2-7; 7 bases fit TRBD2. The V segment lost 0 bases and the J segment 5 bases; nucleotides outside the gene matches: 7. The CDR3 is 14 residues long. CDR1 and CDR2 from the germline V gene are GTSNPN and SVGIG (reference sequence).

The count of this clone is one. The rearrangement uses TRBV27 and TRBJ2-3, with 7 bases that match TRBD1. The germline CDR1 and CDR2 sequences are MNHEY and SMNVEV (reference sequence). V shed 5 bases, J shed 6 bases, and the junction held 5 bases outside the gene matches. CDR3 length equals 13 residues. CDR3 in amino acids: CASSLRGSDTQYF. DNA of the CDR3: TGTGCCAGCAGTCTCAGGGGGTCGGATACGCAGTATTTT.

The chain recombines TRBV11-3 with TRBJ2-7; TRBD2 aligns across 9 bases. This CDR3 comprises 15 residues. Germline V gene sequence: CDR1 SGHNT, CDR2 YENEEA. J lost 7 bases, V lost 1 base, and 8 bases had no gene match. This CDR3 is CASSLVLAGVEEQYF. The DNA of the CDR3 is TGTGCCAGCAGCTTAGTCTTAGCGGGAGTCGAGGAGCAGTACTTC.

V gene TRBV5-6 combines with J gene TRBJ1-2, with 12 positions matching TRBD1. V was clipped by 0 bases and J by 6 bases; unmatched bases: 9. The germline V gene has CDR1 SGHDT and CDR2 YYEEEE. This CDR3 comprises 17 residues. The CDR3 spells CASSLVPGQGARDGYTF. Here the CDR3 DNA reads TGTGCCAGCAGCTTGGTCCCGGGACAGGGGGCGAGGGATGGCTACACCTTC.

This sequence joins TRBV19 and TRBJ1-1; 11 bases agree with TRBD1. Germline V lookup: CDR1 LNHDA, CDR2 SQIVND (reference sequence). Trimming removed 3 bases from V and 0 bases from J; junction bases left unmatched: 6. The CDR3 is 17 residues long. CDR3: CASSIGQGALMNTEAFF. CDR3 in DNA: TGTGCCAGTAGTATCGGACAGGGGGCCCTCATGAACACTGAAGCTTTCTTT.

The V gene is TRBV18, the J gene TRBJ1-1, with D unresolved. The V gene's germline CDR1 is KGHSH and CDR2 LQKENI. The CDR3 is 15 amino acids. Trimming shortened V by 0 bases and J by 4 bases, and 12 bases separated the two germline ends. The CDR3 loop is CASSPPAGVSTEAFF. The CDR3 DNA is TGTGCCAGCTCACCACCGGCTGGGGTGTCCACTGAAGCTTTCTTT.

This clone was detected once. The gene calls are TRBV27 and TRBJ1-1; no clear D. This CDR3 spans 14 amino acids. Trimming shortened V by 0 bases and J by 2 bases, and 7 bases separated the two germline ends. CDR1 is MNHEY and CDR2 is SMNVEV in the germline V gene (reference sequence). The CDR3: CASSLSRSNTEAFF. CDR3 bases: TGTGCCAGCAGTTTATCGCGGTCAAACACTGAAGCTTTCTTT.

The V and J genes are TRBV7-9 and TRBJ2-1, with D tentatively TRBD2 (6 bases). Trimming took 5 bases from V and 4 from J, leaving 18 bases between them. CDR1 and CDR2 (germline): SEHNR, FQNEAQ (reference sequence). This CDR3 has 16 amino acids. Here the CDR3 DNA reads TGTGCCAGCAGCCAAAACCGGGCGGGACTGTACAATGAGCAGTTCTTC. Its protein product is CASSQNRAGLYNEQFF. Complete variable domain (other parts from reference TRBV7-9 and TRBJ2-1): DTGVSQNPRHKITKRGQNVTFRCDPISEHNRLYWYRQTLGQGPEFLTYFQNEAQLEKSRLLSDRFSAERPKGSFSTLEIQRTEQGDSAMYLCASSQNRAGLYNEQFFGPGTRLTVL.

The J gene is TRBJ2-7, the V gene TRBV11-2; D possibly matches TRBD1 or TRBD2 (6 bases each). CDR1 and CDR2 from the germline V gene are SGHAT and FQNNGV. V lost 11 bases and J lost 2, with 13 bases in between. CDR3 size: 12 residues. CDR3 region: CAGPRGPYEQYF. In nucleotides, the CDR3 is TGTGCCGGTCCCCGGGGGCCCTACGAGCAGTACTTC.

The chain is built from TRBV27 and TRBJ2-7, with D perhaps TRBD1 (7 bases). The germline V gene encodes CDR1 MNHEY and CDR2 SMNVEV (reference sequence). V was trimmed by 10 bases and J by 6 bases, leaving 19 bases between them. CDR3 length: 13 residues. The CDR3 here is CATQGGGEGEQYF. CDR3 nucleotides: TGTGCCACTCAGGGGGGCGGGGAAGGCGAGCAGTACTTC.

The V call is TRBV5-1, the J call TRBJ1-5; perhaps TRBD1 as D (5 bases). This CDR3 has 15 amino acids. Germline values: CDR1 SGHRS, CDR2 YFSETQ. The V gene lost 0 bases and the J gene lost 6 bases, with 13 bases spanning the gap. CDR3 protein: CASSLDSGGVQPQHF. DNA of the CDR3: TGCGCCAGCAGCTTGGATTCTGGGGGAGTTCAGCCCCAGCATTTT.

This clone was counted a few times. The CDR3 loop reads CASSSLTGGGEQYF. The CDR3 DNA reads as TGTGCCAGCAGCTCACTAACGGGGGGCGGCGAGCAGTACTTC. V usage is TRBV7-9 and J usage is TRBJ2-7; maybe TRBD2 (7 bases). The CDR3 has 14 amino acids. Germline V gene sequence: CDR1 SEHNR, CDR2 FQNEAQ (reference sequence). V was pared by 4 bases and J by 6 bases, with 16 bases between.

The chain is built from TRBV6-2 or TRBV6-3 and TRBJ2-3, with D unclear. The germline gives CDR1 MNHEY, CDR2 SVGEGT. Trimming cost V 4 bases and J 5 bases, with 7 bases left between them. The CDR3 extends over 12 amino acids. Written as DNA, the CDR3 is TGTGCCAGCAGTTTGGAGAAAGATACGCAGTATTTT. This encodes CASSLEKDTQYF.